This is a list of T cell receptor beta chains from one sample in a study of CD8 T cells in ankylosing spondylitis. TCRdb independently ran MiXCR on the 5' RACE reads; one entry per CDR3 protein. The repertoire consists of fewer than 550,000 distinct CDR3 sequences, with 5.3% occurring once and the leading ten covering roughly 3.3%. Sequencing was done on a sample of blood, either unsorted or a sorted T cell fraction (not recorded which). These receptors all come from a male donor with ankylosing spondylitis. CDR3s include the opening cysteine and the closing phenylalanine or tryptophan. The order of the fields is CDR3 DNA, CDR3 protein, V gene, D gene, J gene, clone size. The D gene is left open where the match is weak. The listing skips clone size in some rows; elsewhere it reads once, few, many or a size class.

DNA: TGTGCCAGCACCCTGACGGGCAGTAGGGTCCAGCCCCAGCATTTT; CDR3: CASTLTGSRVQPQHF; V: TRBV12-3/TRBV12-4; D: NA; J: TRBJ1-5; size: many
DNA: TGTGCCAGCAGCGGCAATCCCCTCTTGTATTCCAATCAGCCCCAGCATTTT; CDR3: CASSGNPLLYSNQPQHF; V: TRBV7-8; D: NA; J: TRBJ1-5; size: many
DNA: TGTGCCAGCAGCGACAGGGGTAGTTGGAACACCGGGGAGCTGTTTTTT; CDR3: CASSDRGSWNTGELFF; V: TRBV7-6; D: TRBD1; J: TRBJ2-2; size: NA
DNA: TGTGCCAGCAGCTTATGGCGTCAGGAAGAAGAGACCCAGTACTTC; CDR3: CASSLWRQEEETQYF; V: TRBV7-2; D: NA; J: TRBJ2-5; size: many
DNA: TGTGCCAGCAGCGACCACTCGGGGTTACCCAAAAACATTCAGTACTTC; CDR3: CASSDHSGLPKNIQYF; V: TRBV7-9; D: NA; J: TRBJ2-4; size: many
DNA: TGTGCCAGCAGAGATTGGACAGGCCCCAATCAGCCCCAGCATTTT; CDR3: CASRDWTGPNQPQHF; V: TRBV6-2/TRBV6-3; D: TRBD1; J: TRBJ1-5; size: many
DNA: TGTGCCAGCAGCGCCCACCGGGACAGGAGAGACTATGGCTACACCTTC; CDR3: CASSAHRDRRDYGYTF; V: TRBV9; D: TRBD1; J: TRBJ1-2; size: many
DNA: TGTGCCAGCAGTGGGCCCTTAGGAACTAACACCGGGGAGCTGTTTTTT; CDR3: CASSGPLGTNTGELFF; V: TRBV6-1; D: NA; J: TRBJ2-2; size: few
DNA: TGCAGTGCTGGATTAATTTTCGATGAGCAGTTCTTC; CDR3: CSAGLIFDEQFF; V: TRBV20-1; D: NA; J: TRBJ2-1; size: many
DNA: TGTGCCAGCAGGCTGGGACTATCCGGGGAGCTGTTTTTT; CDR3: CASRLGLSGELFF; V: TRBV6-1; D: TRBD2; J: TRBJ2-2; size: many
DNA: TGCAGTGCTGGCCAGGGTTTGAATAGAGGGGGCAAGGAGCAGTTCTTC; CDR3: CSAGQGLNRGGKEQFF; V: TRBV20-1; D: TRBD1; J: TRBJ2-1; size: many
DNA: TGTGCCAGCAGCCTTCATCACCCCGAGGTGGAGACCCAGTACTTC; CDR3: CASSLHHPEVETQYF; V: TRBV7-2; D: NA; J: TRBJ2-5; size: many
DNA: TGTGCCAGCAGCGTAGTCGGGGCCGGGGCCAACGTCCTGACTTTC; CDR3: CASSVVGAGANVLTF; V: TRBV9; D: NA; J: TRBJ2-6; size: NA
DNA: TGTGCCATCAGTGAGGTCCGGGGCACTGAAGCTTTCTTT; CDR3: CAISEVRGTEAFF; V: TRBV10-3; D: NA; J: TRBJ1-1; size: many
DNA: TGTGCCAGCAGCTTACTGGGGAGGGGTGGGGAGCAGTACTTC; CDR3: CASSLLGRGGEQYF; V: TRBV5-7; D: TRBD2; J: TRBJ2-7; size: NA
DNA: TGCAGCGTTGACCTAGCGGCAGTCTCTCAGTTCTTC; CDR3: CSVDLAAVSQFF; V: TRBV29-1; D: TRBD2; J: TRBJ2-1; size: many
DNA: TGTGCCAGCAGTCCGGGGCTAAGGGATGAAAAACTGTTTTTT; CDR3: CASSPGLRDEKLFF; V: TRBV14; D: NA; J: TRBJ1-4; size: few
DNA: TGTGCCAGCAGCTTAGCGTGGCCCCGAGACGGCCAAGAGACCCAGTACTTC; CDR3: CASSLAWPRDGQETQYF; V: TRBV7-9; D: NA; J: TRBJ2-5; size: many
DNA: TGTGCCAGCAGATTTTACAGGGGGTCCTACAATGAGCAGTTCTTC; CDR3: CASRFYRGSYNEQFF; V: TRBV7-2; D: TRBD1; J: TRBJ2-1; size: many
DNA: TGTGCCAGCCGATCGGCGGCCAGCTCCTACAATGAGCAGTTCTTC; CDR3: CASRSAASSYNEQFF; V: TRBV28; D: NA; J: TRBJ2-1; size: many
DNA: TGCAGTGCACCCTGGACTAGCGGGACCTACCAGCAGTACTTC; CDR3: CSAPWTSGTYQQYF; V: TRBV20-1; D: TRBD2; J: TRBJ2-7; size: many
DNA: TGTGCCAGCAGCCAGGACGCCCCGAACACCGGGGAGCTGTTTTTT; CDR3: CASSQDAPNTGELFF; V: TRBV5-5; D: NA; J: TRBJ2-2; size: many
DNA: TGCAGTGCTAGAGTTAGCGGGGGACCGACAGATACGCAGTATTTT; CDR3: CSARVSGGPTDTQYF; V: TRBV20-1; D: TRBD2; J: TRBJ2-3; size: many
DNA: TGCGCCAGCAGCCAAGACGGAAACTCTGGGGCCAACGTCCTGACTTTC; CDR3: CASSQDGNSGANVLTF; V: TRBV5-1; D: NA; J: TRBJ2-6; size: many
DNA: TGTGCCAGCACCCGCCCCCGGGGCAGTAACACCGGGGAGCTGTTTTTT; CDR3: CASTRPRGSNTGELFF; V: TRBV6-2/TRBV6-3; D: NA; J: TRBJ2-2; size: many
DNA: TGTGCCAGCAGTCGACAGGGGGCTTTCGACAATGAGCAGTTCTTC; CDR3: CASSRQGAFDNEQFF; V: TRBV12-3/TRBV12-4; D: TRBD1; J: TRBJ2-1; size: many
DNA: TGCAGTGCAACTGGGACAGGGCCGGACTATGGCTACACCTTC; CDR3: CSATGTGPDYGYTF; V: TRBV20-1; D: TRBD1; J: TRBJ1-2; size: many
DNA: TGTGCCAGCAGCGCGGGGGTACAGGGGGACTACGAGCAGTACTTC; CDR3: CASSAGVQGDYEQYF; V: TRBV7-9; D: NA; J: TRBJ2-7; size: many
DNA: TGTGCCAGCAGTTACATTTCTGGGGGTGAGCAGTTCTTC; CDR3: CASSYISGGEQFF; V: TRBV6-2/TRBV6-3; D: NA; J: TRBJ2-1; size: few
DNA: TGTGCCAGCAGCCCATCGACGGGACGCAACAGGGGGGCCTCCTACGAGCAGTACTTC; CDR3: CASSPSTGRNRGASYEQYF; V: TRBV11-1; D: TRBD1; J: TRBJ2-7; size: many
DNA: TGCAGCGTTGTTCCCGGGATCCGGGTCAATGAGCAGTTCTTC; CDR3: CSVVPGIRVNEQFF; V: TRBV29-1; D: NA; J: TRBJ2-1; size: many
DNA: TGTGCCAGCAGCTTAGTAGTGGGAGAGTCCTACGAGCAGTACTTC; CDR3: CASSLVVGESYEQYF; V: TRBV7-2; D: NA; J: TRBJ2-7; size: NA
DNA: TGTGCCAGCAGCCCCTCCTTTACGGAGGCTAAAAACATTCAGTACTTC; CDR3: CASSPSFTEAKNIQYF; V: TRBV7-2; D: NA; J: TRBJ2-4; size: many
DNA: TGCGCCAGCAGCCAAGACGCGGGGGCCCTCTACGAGCAGTACTTC; CDR3: CASSQDAGALYEQYF; V: TRBV4-3; D: NA; J: TRBJ2-7; size: NA
DNA: TGCAGCGTTGGAGGAGGAGGTGGCTACACCTTC; CDR3: CSVGGGGGYTF; V: TRBV29-1; D: NA; J: TRBJ1-2; size: many
DNA: TGTGCCATCAGTGGGACGAGCTCCTACAATGAGCAGTTCTTC; CDR3: CAISGTSSYNEQFF; V: TRBV10-3; D: NA; J: TRBJ2-1; size: many
DNA: TGCGCCAGCAGCCAAGATCTTACCATTTACAATGAGCAGTTCTTC; CDR3: CASSQDLTIYNEQFF; V: TRBV4-3; D: NA; J: TRBJ2-1; size: NA
DNA: TGTGCCAGCAACAGCGGGGATCACAATGAGCAGTTCTTC; CDR3: CASNSGDHNEQFF; V: TRBV2; D: TRBD2; J: TRBJ2-1; size: NA
DNA: TGTGCCAGCAGCTTGGAGGGGCAGGTGGGGACTGAAGCTTTCTTT; CDR3: CASSLEGQVGTEAFF; V: TRBV5-5; D: NA; J: TRBJ1-1; size: many
DNA: TGCGCCAGCAGCCCCAGCCAGGGCCCCTACAATGAGCAGTTCTTC; CDR3: CASSPSQGPYNEQFF; V: TRBV4-3; D: NA; J: TRBJ2-1; size: many
DNA: TGTGCCAGCAGCTTAGTTCAGGCTATCACCGGGGAGCTGTTTTTT; CDR3: CASSLVQAITGELFF; V: TRBV7-8; D: NA; J: TRBJ2-2; size: many
DNA: TGCGCCAGCAGCCAAGAGAACGGGAGGAGCTACGAGCAGTACTTC; CDR3: CASSQENGRSYEQYF; V: TRBV4-3; D: TRBD2; J: TRBJ2-7; size: few
DNA: TGTGCCAGCAGGTTAAACGCCGGGACAGGGGATAACACTGAAGCTTTCTTT; CDR3: CASRLNAGTGDNTEAFF; V: TRBV27; D: TRBD1; J: TRBJ1-1; size: NA
DNA: TGTGCCAGCAGCGGCTCCTACGAGCAGTACTTC; CDR3: CASSGSYEQYF; V: TRBV6-6; D: NA; J: TRBJ2-7; size: many
DNA: TGTGCCACAACGGCAGGGACAGTGGATACGCAGTATTTT; CDR3: CATTAGTVDTQYF; V: TRBV10-3; D: TRBD1; J: TRBJ2-3; size: many
DNA: TGTGCCAGCAGTCCCACCAGGTACTCCTACGAGCAGTACTTC; CDR3: CASSPTRYSYEQYF; V: TRBV12-3/TRBV12-4; D: NA; J: TRBJ2-7; size: many